The next 25 T cell receptor beta chains were all read from a single sample in a study of blood T cell repertoires in COVID-19. TCRdb's table, derived via immunoSEQ multiplex PCR, lists solely in-frame clones and lacks some. This sample has 150,000 or so clones, with around 89% found just once. The sample was peripheral blood. The origin of the receptors is a man aged 60 to 69 with acute or convalescent COVID-19.

The CDR3 sequence: CASSLGQGAGQPQHF. The CDR3 region has the DNA TGTGCCAGCAGCCTAGGACAGGGGGCAGGTCAGCCCCAGCATTTT. The V gene is TRBV7-8, the J gene TRBJ1-5, with 11 bases that match TRBD1. This CDR3 region has 15 residues. Germline CDR1 and CDR2: SGHVS and FQNEAQ. V gave up 5 bases and J gave up 6 bases; unmatched junction bases: 6.

The chain employs TRBV5-1 and TRBJ2-1, with 15 positions matching TRBD2. The ends lost 3 bases at V and 3 bases at J; junction bases unmatched: 10. The CDR3 sequence is 19 residues long. Germline V gives CDR1 SGHRS, CDR2 YFSETQ. CDR3 nucleotide sequence: TGCGCCAGCAGCTCCCGGGGACTAGCGGGGGGATCGAACTACAATGAGCAGTTCTTC. Translation: CASSSRGLAGGSNYNEQFF.

The rearrangement uses TRBV23-1 and TRBJ1-5; no definite D call. TRBV23-1 is flagged as an ORF with uncertain function. The V gene lost 6 bases and the J gene lost 0 bases, with 9 bases spanning the gap. The CDR3 consists of 14 residues. The CDR3 sequence is CASSHDNSNQPQHF. The CDR3 region has the DNA TGCGCCAGCAGCCACGACAATAGCAATCAGCCCCAGCATTTT.

Concerning this clone: This sample also contains other DNA sequences that code for the same CDR3. The chain joins TRBV25-1 to TRBJ2-7; 13 bases match TRBD2. The CDR3 is 14 amino acids. Germline V lookup: CDR1 MGHDK, CDR2 SYGVNS. V gave up 8 bases and J gave up 2 bases; unmatched junction bases: 3. This chain's CDR3 is CASRGLAGTYEQYF. In DNA form, the CDR3 reads TGTGCCAGCCGGGGACTAGCGGGAACCTACGAGCAGTACTTC.

The V call is TRBV24-1, the J call TRBJ1-3, with D unclear. Trimming took off 6 bases at V and 0 bases at J, with 5 bases between the two ends. The CDR3 length is 13 residues. The germline gives CDR1 KGHDR, CDR2 SFDVKD. CDR3 bases: TGTGCCACCAGTCCGGGCTCTGGAAACACCATATATTTT. Encoded protein: CATSPGSGNTIYF.

The V and J genes are TRBV5-1 and TRBJ2-1; 7 bases fit TRBD1. This CDR3 comprises 16 residues. Germline loops: CDR1 SGHRS, CDR2 YFSETQ. Germline trimming cut 0 bases from V and 3 bases from J; bases unmatched to any gene: 6. The CDR3 DNA is TGCGCCAGCAGCTTGGGGGACAGTTTGATCTACAATGAGCAGTTCTTC. Protein: CASSLGDSLIYNEQFF. The variable domain in full, completed from reference TRBV5-1 and TRBJ2-1, reads KAGVTQTPRYLIKTRGQQVTLSCSPISGHRSVSWYQQTPGQGLQFLFEYFSETQRNKGNFPGRFSGRQFSNSRSEMNVSTLELGDSALYLCASSLGDSLIYNEQFFGPGTRLTVL.

The chain links TRBV7-9 to TRBJ2-5; TRBD1 aligns across 9 bases. The CDR3 is made up of 15 amino acids. V lost 4 bases to trimming and J lost 6 bases; unmatched junction nucleotides: 9. CDR1 is SEHNR, CDR2 FQNEAQ, per germline (reference sequence). CDR3 residues: CASSWTGEGEKTQYF. The CDR3 DNA is TGTGCCAGCAGCTGGACAGGGGAGGGAGAAAAGACCCAGTACTTC.

The rearrangement uses TRBV11-3 and TRBJ2-1, with 9 bases matching TRBD2. Germline CDR1 is SGHNT and CDR2 is YENEEA. V dropped 3 bases and J dropped 9; count of bases not matched to a gene: 12. This CDR3 region has 16 residues. The CDR3 bases are TGTGCCAGCAGCTTCAGGGGTAGCGGGAGAATTGGTGAGCAGTTCTTC. This translates into CASSFRGSGRIGEQFF.

This chain joins TRBV7-9 and TRBJ2-3; unclear D gene. The CDR3 covers 12 residues. Germline V CDR1 and CDR2: SEHNR, FQNEAQ (reference sequence). V lost 3 bases and J 4 bases, leaving 5 bases between the germline ends. CDR3 nucleotide sequence: TGTGCCAGCAGCTTTTCATCAGATACGCAGTATTTT. Its protein is CASSFSSDTQYF.

This clone was observed a few times. This rearrangement joins TRBV11-3 to TRBJ2-7, with D possibly TRBD1 on 5 matching bases. This CDR3 is 13 amino acids long. V was cut by 5 bases and J by 6 bases, with 14 bases left in between. Germline V CDR1 and CDR2: SGHNT, YENEEA. The CDR3 sequence is CASSQLRESEQYF. DNA of the CDR3: TGTGCCAGCAGCCAACTCAGGGAATCCGAGCAGTACTTC.

The J gene is TRBJ1-2, the V gene TRBV15, with D possibly matching TRBD1 (6 bases). The ends were cut back, 4 bases at V and 3 bases at J, with 9 bases in the middle. This CDR3 has 13 amino acids. From germline, CDR1 is LNHNV and CDR2 YYDKDF (reference sequence). CDR3 loop: CATSTGTHYGYTF. The DNA of the CDR3 is TGTGCCACCAGCACCGGGACACACTATGGCTACACCTTC.

The rearrangement joins TRBV24-1 to TRBJ2-1, with D hard to call. This CDR3 is 14 amino acids long. Germline assignment: CDR1 KGHDR and CDR2 SFDVKD. Between the trimmed V and J ends, which lost 5 bases and 0 bases, there was a span of 7 bases. The CDR3 DNA sequence: TGTGCCACCAGTGCCCCCCTCTCCTACAATGAGCAGTTCTTC. Amino acids: CATSAPLSYNEQFF.

The count of this clone is one. This sequence joins TRBV19 and TRBJ1-1; 7 bases map to TRBD1. Germline V gives CDR1 LNHDA, CDR2 SQIVND (reference sequence). The CDR3 extends over 11 amino acids. V was clipped by 8 bases and J by 10 bases; unmatched bases: 7. Here the CDR3 DNA reads TGTGCCAGTGATACAGGGGCTGCAGCTTTCTTT. It yields the protein CASDTGAAAFF.

The V gene is TRBV7-3, the J gene TRBJ1-6, with D hard to call. V was cut by 5 bases and J by 13 bases, with 15 bases left in between. CDR3 length equals 13 residues. Germline CDR1 reads SGHTA; CDR2 reads FQGTGA. CDR3 sequence (DNA): TGTGCCAGCAGCCCCCGGGCCGGGATGCCCCTCCACTTT. As protein: CASSPRAGMPLHF.

This clone was seen a handful of times. V is TRBV30 and J is TRBJ2-3; D is unresolved. Germline loops: CDR1 GTSNPN, CDR2 SVGIG (reference sequence). CDR3 length: 13 amino acids. The ends were cut back, 0 bases at V and 6 bases at J, with 10 bases in the middle. Written as DNA, the CDR3 is TGTGCCTGGAGTGTAGAGACAACGGATACGCAGTATTTT. Translating gives CAWSVETTDTQYF.

The chain couples TRBV9 to TRBJ2-7; D might be TRBD1 (5 bases). V was cut by 3 bases and J by 0 bases, with 10 bases left in between. The germline CDR1 and CDR2 sequences are SGDLS and YYNGEE. CDR3 length: 14 residues. CDR3 bases: TGTGCCAGCAGCGGACAGTCAACCTCCTACGAGCAGTACTTC. It yields the protein CASSGQSTSYEQYF.

The rearrangement links TRBV19 to TRBJ2-6; D gene ambiguous. There are 16 residues in the CDR3. Trimming stripped 6 bases from V and 0 bases from J, with 12 bases between. Germline V gene data show CDR1 as LNHDA and CDR2 as SQIVND (reference sequence). The CDR3 here is CASSLTGRSGANVLTF. CDR3 DNA: TGTGCCAGTAGCCTCACCGGTCGCTCTGGGGCCAACGTCCTGACTTTC.

V usage is TRBV10-3 and J usage is TRBJ1-1; D not certain. Germline V lookup: CDR1 ENHRY, CDR2 SYGVKD. The ends were cut back, 10 bases at V and 10 bases at J, with 25 bases in the middle. This CDR3 has 14 residues. CDR3 coding DNA: TGTGCCACCCTCCCGAGCGGAGGGCCTGAAGGAGCTTTCTTT. Its protein product is CATLPSGGPEGAFF.

This chain uses TRBV12-3 or TRBV12-4 with TRBJ1-1; D gene unclear. Trimming removed 5 bases from V and 4 bases from J, with 11 bases in between. This CDR3 region has 13 residues. The CDR3 protein is CASSAQVFTEAFF. The CDR3 bases are TGTGCCAGCAGTGCCCAGGTGTTCACTGAAGCTTTCTTT.

This clone turned up a few times. The same CDR3 arises from other DNA sequences in this sample as well. The chain links TRBV19 to TRBJ1-5; D remains unclear. Trimming took 5 bases from V and 7 from J, leaving 9 bases between them. This CDR3 contains 12 residues. Germline V gives CDR1 LNHDA, CDR2 SQIVND (reference sequence). CDR3 sequence (DNA): TGTGCCAGTAGTGGAGTAGGCCAGCCCCAGCATTTT. Protein: CASSGVGQPQHF.

The genes are TRBV10-2 and TRBJ1-5; no reliable D call. The CDR3 has 12 residues. Trimming left V 2 bases short and J 7 bases short, with 6 bases between. CDR1 is WSHSY and CDR2 is SAAADI in the germline V gene. CDR3 protein: CASSEGRQPQHF. The CDR3 nucleotides read TGCGCCAGCAGTGAGGGCAGACAGCCCCAGCATTTT.

CDR3 region: CASSCPKRGQGSNQPQHF. In DNA form, the CDR3 reads TGTGCCAGCAGCTGCCCTAAGAGGGGACAGGGGAGCAATCAGCCCCAGCATTTT. This chain joins TRBV7-9 and TRBJ1-5; 10 bases line up with TRBD1. This CDR3 has 18 residues. Germline CDR1 is SEHNR and CDR2 is FQNEAQ (reference sequence). The V and J ends lost 4 bases and 1 base, in that order; junction bases with no gene match: 10.

The chain joins TRBV30 to TRBJ2-7; 7 nucleotides align to TRBD1. CDR1 GTSNPN and CDR2 SVGIG come from the germline V gene (reference sequence). Trimming at V came to 3 bases and at J to 0 bases, leaving 2 bases not matched to a gene. CDR3 size: 13 residues. The CDR3 loop reads CAWRTGTSYEQYF. CDR3 coding DNA: TGTGCCTGGAGGACAGGGACCTCCTACGAGCAGTACTTC.

V is TRBV2 and J is TRBJ2-7, with TRBD1 matching 7 bases. The CDR3 contains 14 residues. The ends lost 1 base at V and 3 bases at J; junction bases unmatched: 3. Germline CDR1 is SNHLY and CDR2 is FYNNEI. The CDR3: CASSEDRGDYEQYF. Written as DNA, the CDR3 is TGTGCCAGCAGTGAAGACAGGGGAGACTACGAGCAGTACTTC.

The rearrangement uses TRBV19 and TRBJ2-3, with TRBD1 matching over 8 bases. Germline-derived CDR1 and CDR2 are LNHDA and SQIVND (reference sequence). V lost 7 bases, J lost 6 bases, and 9 bases stayed unmatched. The CDR3 runs 14 residues. The CDR3 spells CASNPPDRVDTQYF. The CDR3 region has the DNA TGTGCCAGTAACCCACCGGACAGGGTTGATACGCAGTATTTT.